Each of the 17 T cell receptor beta chains below was sequenced from the same sample in a study of cytomegalovirus exposure and HLA in healthy donors. The study ran its PCR with 60 Vbeta and 13 Jbeta primers. Clones were sequenced by immunoSEQ multiplex PCR, and TCRdb holds only the in-frame ones, with some missing. The repertoire holds under 250,000 clones, with approximately 84% as singletons. The sample comprised PBMCs. The receptor source for this set is a girl aged 2 to 9 in good health and CMV-seronegative.

This clone was found once. This chain uses TRBV30 with TRBJ2-5; 7 bases are shared with TRBD1. CDR3 length: 15 amino acids. J was trimmed by 1 base and V by 1 base; bases with no gene match: 6. CDR1 GTSNPN and CDR2 SVGIG come from the germline V gene (reference sequence). For the CDR3, the DNA is TGTGCCTGGAGTGCCGGGACAGCCTTCCAAGAGACCCAGTACTTC. This encodes CAWSAGTAFQETQYF.

The CDR3 sequence: CASRERDRGLPLHF. The CDR3 DNA reads as TGTGCCAGCAGAGAGAGGGACAGGGGGCTTCCCCTCCACTTT. The chain joins TRBV2 to TRBJ1-6, with TRBD1 matching over 12 bases. The germline gives CDR1 SNHLY, CDR2 FYNNEI. This CDR3 comprises 14 residues. The V segment lost 6 bases and the J segment 13 bases; nucleotides outside the gene matches: 7.

V usage is TRBV5-4 and J usage is TRBJ1-1, with D maybe TRBD1 (6 bases). Germline values: CDR1 SGHNT, CDR2 YYREEE (reference sequence). The CDR3 loop spans 14 amino acids. Trimming cost V 4 bases and J 4 bases, with 14 bases left between them. The CDR3 DNA sequence: TGTGCCAGCAGCCCGGGGGGAGGGGGCACTGAAGCTTTCTTT. The encoded protein is CASSPGGGGTEAFF.

This chain connects TRBV29-1 to TRBJ1-2, with D maybe TRBD1 (5 bases). Germline assignment: CDR1 SQVTM and CDR2 ANQGSEA. The CDR3 is 11 amino acids. This CDR3 reads CKIMEGNGYTF. CDR3 bases: TGCAAAATTATGGAGGGGAACGGCTACACCTTC.

The gene calls are TRBV5-1 and TRBJ2-1; 10 positions agree with TRBD2. This CDR3 has 14 residues. Per germline, CDR1 SGHRS and CDR2 YFSETQ. V was clipped by 6 bases and J by 7 bases; unmatched bases: 7. CDR3 bases: TGCGCCAGCAACCCTAGCGGGAGTGGGAATGAGCAGTTCTTC. This encodes CASNPSGSGNEQFF.

The rearrangement joins TRBV7-6 to TRBJ2-7; D possibly corresponds to TRBD2 (5 bases). The CDR3 runs 12 residues. From germline, CDR1 is SGHVS and CDR2 FNYEAQ. V shed 3 bases and J shed 6 bases, with 9 bases lying between them. The CDR3 DNA reads TGTGCCAGCAGCTTGAGCGGAGGCGAGCAGTACTTC. This gives the protein CASSLSGGEQYF.

This chain uses TRBV19 with TRBJ2-7, with TRBD1 matching over 8 bases. The CDR3 is 16 amino acids. Trimming removed 4 bases from V and 4 bases from J; junction bases left unmatched: 12. The germline CDR1 and CDR2 sequences are LNHDA and SQIVND (reference sequence). The CDR3 nucleotides read TGTGCCAGTAGTAGCCATGTAGACAGGGGCAATTACGAGCAGTACTTC. The encoded protein is CASSSHVDRGNYEQYF.

The chain couples TRBV27 to TRBJ2-7; D perhaps matches TRBD2 (5 bases). CDR3 length: 15 amino acids. Germline V gives CDR1 MNHEY, CDR2 SMNVEV (reference sequence). The V end was cut by 6 bases, the J end by 1 base, with 16 bases between. CDR3 sequence reads: CASRRLQFSSYEQYF. The DNA for the CDR3 is TGTGCCAGCAGGAGACTACAGTTCTCTTCCTACGAGCAGTACTTC.

The CDR3 DNA reads TGTGCCAGCCACAGGGATTCTGGGCAATTGGGCACTGAAGCTTTCTTT. Protein sequence: CASHRDSGQLGTEAFF. The rearrangement links TRBV2 to TRBJ1-1, with D possibly being TRBD1 (6 bases). The germline gives CDR1 SNHLY, CDR2 FYNNEI. The CDR3 is made up of 16 amino acids. Trimming left V 8 bases short and J 4 bases short, with 23 bases between.

This sequence joins TRBV7-2 and TRBJ1-2, with D uncertain. The germline V and J ends were trimmed by 6 bases and 6 bases, with 17 bases remaining between them. The germline V gene encodes CDR1 SGHTA and CDR2 FQGNSA. This CDR3 comprises 14 residues. CDR3 sequence reads: CASRELSPRNGYTF. As DNA, the CDR3 is TGTGCCAGCAGGGAACTATCCCCGAGGAATGGCTACACCTTC.

J is TRBJ2-2 and V is TRBV7-2; D remains ambiguous. V dropped 2 bases and J dropped 0 bases, with 16 bases sitting between them. There are 18 residues in the CDR3. Germline values: CDR1 SGHTA, CDR2 FQGNSA. The CDR3 loop reads CASSLSIPSETNTGELFF. In DNA, the CDR3 is TGTGCCAGCAGCTTATCGATCCCGAGCGAGACGAACACCGGGGAGCTGTTTTTT.

This rearrangement joins TRBV30 to TRBJ1-1; D remains ambiguous. The germline V and J ends were trimmed by 1 base and 4 bases, with 10 bases remaining between them. The CDR3 consists of 13 residues. CDR1 GTSNPN and CDR2 SVGIG come from the germline V gene (reference sequence). CDR3 region: CAWSALGSTEAFF. In DNA, the CDR3 is TGTGCCTGGAGTGCTCTAGGGAGCACTGAAGCTTTCTTT.

This chain links TRBV9 with TRBJ1-2, with unresolved D. Germline CDR1 is SGDLS and CDR2 is YYNGEE. Trimming took off 4 bases at V and 1 base at J, with 8 bases between the two ends. The CDR3 is made up of 13 amino acids. DNA for the CDR3: TGTGCCAGCAGCTTAGACGGTAACTATGGCTACACCTTC. The encoded protein is CASSLDGNYGYTF.

The V and J genes are TRBV10-1 and TRBJ2-1; the match to TRBD2 covers 11 bases. This CDR3 has 15 amino acids. J gave up 6 bases and V 3 bases, and 4 bases lay outside the gene matches. Germline V gene lookup returns CDR1 WNHNN and CDR2 SYGVQD (reference sequence). CDR3 amino acids: CASSDRLAGFNEQFF. The CDR3 DNA follows: TGCGCCAGCAGTGATAGACTAGCGGGATTCAATGAGCAGTTCTTC.

J is TRBJ2-5 and V is TRBV7-3; the D gene is possibly TRBD2 (6 bases). Trimming took off 5 bases at V and 1 base at J, with 14 bases between the two ends. Germline loops: CDR1 SGHTA, CDR2 FQGTGA. The CDR3 is 15 residues long. The CDR3 DNA reads as TGTGCCAGCAGCCCCGTCGGGGGTCTCCAAGAGACCCAGTACTTC. Translated: CASSPVGGLQETQYF.

This chain uses TRBV5-4 with TRBJ2-2; D perhaps matches TRBD2 (5 bases). This CDR3 is 14 amino acids long. Per the germline V gene, CDR1 is SGHNT and CDR2 is YYREEE (reference sequence). Trimming shortened V by 0 bases and J by 7 bases, and 10 bases separated the two germline ends. The CDR3 reads CASSLVIEGGELFF. CDR3 nucleotides: TGTGCCAGCAGCTTGGTGATTGAGGGCGGGGAGCTGTTTTTT.

The V call is TRBV2, the J call TRBJ2-1; the match to TRBD2 covers 12 bases. This CDR3 is 15 amino acids long. Trimming at V came to 4 bases and at J to 7 bases, leaving 5 bases not matched to a gene. In germline, CDR1 is SNHLY, CDR2 FYNNEI. CDR3 nucleotide sequence: TGTGCCAGCAGTGGACTAGCGGGAGCCAAAAATGAGCAGTTCTTC. Its protein product is CASSGLAGAKNEQFF.